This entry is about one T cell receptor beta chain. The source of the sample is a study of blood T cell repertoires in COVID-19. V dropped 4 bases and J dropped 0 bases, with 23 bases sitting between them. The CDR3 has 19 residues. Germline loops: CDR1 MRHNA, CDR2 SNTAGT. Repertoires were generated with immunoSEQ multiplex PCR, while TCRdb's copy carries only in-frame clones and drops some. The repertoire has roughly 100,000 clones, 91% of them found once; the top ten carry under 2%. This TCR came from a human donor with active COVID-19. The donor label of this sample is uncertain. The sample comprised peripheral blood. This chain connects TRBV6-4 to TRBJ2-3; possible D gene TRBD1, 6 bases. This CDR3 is CASSVTGPESKFSTDTQYF. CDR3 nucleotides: TGTGCCAGCAGTGTAACAGGGCCCGAGTCTAAATTTAGCACAGATACGCAGTATTTT.